Following are 19 T cell receptor beta chains from one sample sequenced in a study of cytomegalovirus exposure and HLA in healthy donors. 13 Jbeta primers and 60 Vbeta primers were used for the PCR. The assay was immunoSEQ multiplex PCR, and TCRdb's table has in-frame clones only and misses some. The data contain roughly 80,000 clones, roughly 79% of them singletons. What was sequenced was PBMCs. These receptors were collected from a woman in her 30s in good health and CMV-seronegative.

This clone showed up just a few times. J is TRBJ1-2 and V is TRBV28; no definite D call. Trimming cost V 6 bases and J 8 bases, with 10 bases left between them. The CDR3 spans 11 residues. Looked up from germline, CDR1 is MDHEN and CDR2 is SYDVKM. The CDR3 nucleotides read TGTGCCAGCAGGAGGGTTGGGGGCTACACCTTC. It yields the protein CASRRVGGYTF.

The rearrangement links TRBV5-1 to TRBJ2-3; 9 bases are a match to TRBD1. The ends lost 6 bases at V and 1 base at J; junction bases unmatched: 6. Germline values: CDR1 SGHRS, CDR2 YFSETQ. The CDR3 consists of 15 residues. The CDR3 reads CASTLGQGGTDTQYF. The CDR3 DNA reads as TGCGCCAGCACCCTGGGACAGGGAGGCACAGATACGCAGTATTTT.

The chain is built from TRBV9 and TRBJ1-2, with a tentative D call TRBD1 (5 bases). V was trimmed by 4 bases and J by 0 bases, leaving 10 bases between them. Germline V gene data show CDR1 as SGDLS and CDR2 as YYNGEE. This CDR3 spans 14 amino acids. The CDR3 coding sequence is TGTGCCAGCAGCCCTCGACAGCCTAACTATGGCTACACCTTC. It encodes CASSPRQPNYGYTF.

Notes on this clone: Other nucleotide sequences from this sample produce the same CDR3. This chain connects TRBV18 to TRBJ2-3; D may be TRBD1 (6 bases). Trimming took 3 bases from V and 0 from J, leaving 13 bases between them. The length of the CDR3 is 16 residues. Germline V gene data show CDR1 as KGHSH and CDR2 as LQKENI. The CDR3 loop is CASSPTGGSSTDTQYF. CDR3 DNA: TGTGCCAGCTCACCGACAGGTGGGTCAAGCACAGATACGCAGTATTTT.

V usage is TRBV25-1 and J usage is TRBJ1-5; D may be TRBD1 (5 bases). Trimming removed 3 bases from V and 6 bases from J, with 9 bases in between. Germline V gene sequence: CDR1 MGHDK, CDR2 SYGVNS. This CDR3 is built from 13 residues. CDR3 nucleotides: TGTGCCAGCAGTGACCCTAGGGGTCAGCCCCAGCATTTT. Translating it yields CASSDPRGQPQHF.

CDR3 sequence reads: CASSSSGNEQFF. In DNA, the CDR3 is TGTGCCAGCAGCTCCTCAGGCAATGAGCAGTTCTTC. V is TRBV11-3 and J is TRBJ2-1; D is undetermined. The length of the CDR3 is 12 residues. CDR1 and CDR2 (germline): SGHNT, YENEEA. V was clipped by 4 bases and J by 6 bases, with 7 bases between them.

This clone was seen a handful of times. The chain joins TRBV14 to TRBJ2-1; 12 bases map to TRBD2. Trimming cost V 0 bases and J 6 bases; bases outside gene matches: 12. The CDR3 is made up of 19 amino acids. Looked up from germline, CDR1 is SGHDN and CDR2 is FVKESK. CDR3: CASSQDSRASGRAVNEQFF. Here the CDR3 DNA reads TGTGCCAGCAGCCAAGATTCCAGGGCTAGCGGGAGGGCGGTCAATGAGCAGTTCTTC.

The chain joins TRBV19 to TRBJ2-2; no clear D. The V gene's germline CDR1 is LNHDA and CDR2 SQIVND (reference sequence). This CDR3 has 11 residues. V shed 8 bases and J shed 5 bases, with 6 bases lying between them. The CDR3 protein is CASSETGELFF. CDR3 nucleotide sequence: TGTGCCAGTTCCGAGACCGGGGAGCTGTTTTTT. Combining the CDR3 with reference TRBV19 and TRBJ2-2 gives the whole variable domain DGGITQSPKYLFRKEGQNVTLSCEQNLNHDAMYWYRQDPGQGLRLIYYSQIVNDFQKGDIAEGYSVSREKKESFPLTVTSAQKNPTAFYLCASSETGELFFGEGSRLTVL.

The chain links TRBV28 to TRBJ1-5; 10 nucleotides agree with TRBD1. Germline-derived CDR1 and CDR2 are MDHEN and SYDVKM. This CDR3 region has 19 residues. V shed 2 bases, J shed 3 bases, and the junction held 13 bases outside the gene matches. CDR3 nucleotide sequence: TGTGCCAGCAGTTTAATGTACACGAGGGACAGGGGTATCAATCAGCCCCAGCATTTT. Protein sequence: CASSLMYTRDRGINQPQHF.

Only a few counts were recorded for this clone. The chain combines TRBV18 with TRBJ1-6, with D unresolved. The CDR3 is made up of 14 amino acids. The ends were cut back, 3 bases at V and 7 bases at J, with 10 bases in the middle. CDR1 and CDR2 (germline): KGHSH, LQKENI. CDR3 in DNA: TGTGCCAGCTCACCGCCCCTAAGCAATTCACCCCTCCACTTT. Translated: CASSPPLSNSPLHF. Full variable domain (outside the CDR3, taken from reference TRBV18 and TRBJ1-6): NAGVMQNPRHLVRRRGQEARLRCSPMKGHSHVYWYRQLPEEGLKFMVYLQKENIIDESGMPKERFSAEFPKEGPSILRIQQVVRGDSAAYFCASSPPLSNSPLHFGNGTRLTVT.

The chain recombines TRBV27 with TRBJ2-4, with D hard to call. Trimming left V 2 bases short and J 0 bases short, with 8 bases between. There are 15 residues in the CDR3. Germline V lookup: CDR1 MNHEY, CDR2 SMNVEV (reference sequence). This CDR3 reads CASSLGATAKNIQYF. CDR3 in DNA: TGTGCCAGCAGTTTAGGAGCAACAGCCAAAAACATTCAGTACTTC.

The chain carries TRBV28 and TRBJ1-5, with a weak D call TRBD1 (5 bases). CDR3 length: 17 amino acids. V was clipped by 1 base and J by 2 bases, with 15 bases between them. Germline V gives CDR1 MDHEN, CDR2 SYDVKM. The CDR3 sequence is CASSLYVGGRGNQPQHF. The CDR3 nucleotides read TGTGCCAGCAGTTTATATGTCGGGGGAAGGGGCAATCAGCCCCAGCATTTT.

The chain combines TRBV14 with TRBJ1-6; TRBD1 is a possible D gene (5 bases). V was trimmed by 2 bases and J by 7 bases, leaving 9 bases between them. The germline gives CDR1 SGHDN, CDR2 FVKESK. The length of the CDR3 is 14 residues. CDR3 sequence: CASSQWGGNSPLHF. CDR3 bases: TGTGCCAGCAGCCAATGGGGGGGGAATTCACCCCTCCACTTT.

The V and J genes are TRBV6-1 and TRBJ2-6, with D possibly being TRBD2 (5 bases). The V end was cut by 2 bases, the J end by 0 bases, with 5 bases between. This CDR3 is built from 15 residues. Germline values: CDR1 MNHNS, CDR2 SASEGT. The CDR3 region has the DNA TGTGCCAGCAGTGAACGGGACTCTGGGGCCAACGTCCTGACTTTC. As protein: CASSERDSGANVLTF.

This chain uses TRBV7-2 with TRBJ2-1; D call uncertain. The V gene lost 2 bases and the J gene lost 8 bases, with 13 bases spanning the gap. The CDR3 covers 14 residues. Germline V gene sequence: CDR1 SGHTA, CDR2 FQGNSA. The CDR3 sequence is CASSLSHTTDEQFF. CDR3 in DNA: TGTGCCAGCAGCTTATCCCACACGACTGATGAGCAGTTCTTC.

The CDR3 sequence is CASSGALNTEAFF. CDR3 coding DNA: TGTGCCAGCAGTGGAGCCTTGAACACTGAAGCTTTCTTT. The chain has TRBV6-1 and TRBJ1-1; D gene ambiguous. With 4 bases removed from V and 0 bases from J, the gap between germline ends came to 6 bases. Germline CDR1 MNHNS, CDR2 SASEGT. This CDR3 is built from 13 residues.

The V and J genes are TRBV5-1 and TRBJ2-5, with TRBD2 as a possible D gene (5 bases). V was shortened by 5 bases and J by 5 bases, with 13 bases between the two germline ends. Germline V gene sequence: CDR1 SGHRS, CDR2 YFSETQ. The CDR3 loop spans 13 amino acids. Here the CDR3 reads CASSPEGLETQYF. In nucleotides, the CDR3 is TGCGCCAGCAGTCCCGAGGGTTTGGAGACCCAGTACTTC.

A remark on this clone: Other DNA sequences in the same sample also yield this CDR3. V is TRBV7-9 and J is TRBJ2-1; TRBD2 aligns across 8 bases. The trim removed 6 bases at V and 0 bases at J, leaving 1 base unmatched. Germline V gene lookup returns CDR1 SEHNR and CDR2 FQNEAQ (reference sequence). This CDR3 comprises 14 residues. CDR3 protein: CASSLAGSYNEQFF. CDR3 nucleotides: TGTGCCAGCAGTCTAGCGGGCTCCTACAATGAGCAGTTCTTC.

The chain joins TRBV18 to TRBJ2-2, with a weak D call TRBD2 (6 bases). V dropped 5 bases and J dropped 0 bases, with 13 bases sitting between them. This CDR3 region has 16 residues. Germline-derived CDR1 and CDR2 are KGHSH and LQKENI. CDR3 nucleotides: TGTGCCAGCTCAGGGAGGTCCGGTGCGAACACCGGGGAGCTGTTTTTT. This sequence encodes CASSGRSGANTGELFF.